The sequence of this T cell receptor beta chain was determined in a study of human T cells and chemical hapten exposure. The time point: patch test 3, about 24 weeks after DPC sensitization. Documented treatment: therapeutic diphenylcyclopropenone sensitization with weekly scalp DPC. The total RNA was obtained from whole blood that was not fractionated. This clonotype showed up just a few times. TCRdb ran MiXCR on the RACE reads and lists one entry per CDR3 protein. The sample lists 40,000 or so distinct CDR3 sequences, about 12% occurring once. This CDR3 is 16 amino acids long. CDR1 is SEHNR and CDR2 is FQNEAQ in the germline V gene (reference sequence). After removal of 5 bases from V and 5 bases from J, the junction contained 6 bases not matched to a gene.

The chain employs TRBV7-9 and TRBJ2-3, with 14 nucleotides matching TRBD2. The sample was whole blood, taken in connection with sensitization to the hapten diphenylcyclopropenone (DPC). The clonotype was recovered from a woman aged 35 to 49 with alopecia areata. Some clones in this sample may be carry-over from other donors' samples. This chain's CDR3 is CASSQGLAGVEDTQYF. The CDR3, as DNA: TGTGCCAGCAGCCAGGGACTAGCGGGAGTGGAAGATACGCAGTATTTT.